These 11 T cell receptor beta chains came from one sample sequenced in a study of shared clonotypes between healthy human individuals. The protocol was immunoSEQ multiplex PCR, while the TCRdb copy is restricted to in-frame clones and leaves out a portion. The sample includes millions of clones, about 95% seen only once; the top ten take 0.85% to 1.2%. Naive CD8 cells lacked CD45RO, underwent positive selection for CCR7 and left out terminally differentiated effector memory CD45RA+ cells. The sample was naive CD8+ T cells sorted from blood. The receptor set was obtained from a man aged 18 to 29 in good health.

In DNA form, the CDR3 reads TGTGCCAGCAGCGCCGCAGGGGATTCCTACAATGAGCAGTTCTTC. Translated, it gives CASSAAGDSYNEQFF. The V and J genes are TRBV9 and TRBJ2-1, with a possible D match to TRBD1 (6 bases). The CDR3 totals 15 residues. The V gene lost 3 bases and the J gene lost 1 base, with 11 bases spanning the gap. Germline V CDR1 and CDR2: SGDLS, YYNGEE.

The J gene is TRBJ2-7, the V gene TRBV6-5; 9 bases line up with TRBD2. Trimming cost V 8 bases and J 3 bases; bases outside gene matches: 8. The CDR3 extends over 14 amino acids. Germline loops: CDR1 MNHEY, CDR2 SVGAGI. The CDR3: CASALSGSVYEQYF. CDR3 DNA sequence: TGTGCCAGCGCCCTTAGCGGGAGCGTCTACGAGCAGTACTTC.

Note on this clone: The same CDR3 can be traced to other DNA sequences in this sample. The J gene is TRBJ2-7, the V gene TRBV6-5; tentative D call: TRBD1 (5 bases). This CDR3 spans 14 amino acids. Germline V gene data show CDR1 as MNHEY and CDR2 as SVGAGI. Trimming removed 0 bases from V and 3 bases from J, with 9 bases in between. CDR3 sequence reads: CASSYSDSDYEQYF. DNA of the CDR3: TGTGCCAGCAGTTACTCAGACAGCGACTACGAGCAGTACTTC.

Concerning this clone itself: Other nucleotide sequences from this sample produce the same CDR3. The rearrangement links TRBV27 to TRBJ2-7; the match to TRBD1 covers 7 bases. Germline V gives CDR1 MNHEY, CDR2 SMNVEV (reference sequence). This CDR3 has 14 residues. The V and J ends lost 1 base and 0 bases, in that order; junction bases with no gene match: 0. The CDR3 here is CASSLWDSSYEQYF. The CDR3 nucleotides read TGTGCCAGCAGTTTATGGGACAGCTCCTACGAGCAGTACTTC.

The chain couples TRBV30 to TRBJ1-4; no reliable D call. V lost 1 base to trimming and J lost 6 bases, with 15 bases between them. The V gene's germline CDR1 is GTSNPN and CDR2 SVGIG (reference sequence). CDR3 size: 15 residues. The CDR3 nucleotides read TGTGCCTGGAGTGCCCTAAGAGGGTTCGATGAAAAACTGTTTTTT. This encodes CAWSALRGFDEKLFF.

The rearrangement links TRBV15 to TRBJ1-4, with 10 bases identical to TRBD1. After removal of 3 bases from V and 4 bases from J, the junction contained 5 bases not matched to a gene. Germline lookup yields CDR1 LNHNV and CDR2 YYDKDF (reference sequence). The CDR3 length is 16 residues. CDR3 in amino acids: CATSRTGGFVNEKLFF. DNA of the CDR3: TGTGCCACCAGCAGGACAGGGGGCTTTGTTAATGAAAAACTGTTTTTT. The whole variable domain, remainder taken from reference TRBV15 and TRBJ1-4, is DAMVIQNPRYQVTQFGKPVTLSCSQTLNHNVMYWYQQKSSQAPKLLFHYYDKDFNNEADTPDNFQSRRPNTSFCFLDIRSPGLGDTAMYLCATSRTGGFVNEKLFFGSGTQLSVL.

This chain connects TRBV30 to TRBJ2-6, with TRBD2 as a possible D gene (6 bases). The V gene's germline CDR1 is GTSNPN and CDR2 SVGIG (reference sequence). The V and J ends lost 7 bases and 3 bases respectively, with 13 bases between them. This CDR3 contains 14 residues. The CDR3 reads CASYSGVGANVLTF. In DNA, the CDR3 is TGTGCCTCCTACTCGGGAGTTGGGGCCAACGTCCTGACTTTC.

The J gene is TRBJ2-5, the V gene TRBV7-3; maybe TRBD2 (6 bases). V dropped 6 bases and J dropped 4 bases, with 18 bases sitting between them. This CDR3 is built from 15 residues. Germline-derived CDR1 and CDR2 are SGHTA and FQGTGA. The DNA of the CDR3 is TGTGCCAGCAGTCTTGCGGGGACGCGGGGAGAGACCCAGTACTTC. This codes for CASSLAGTRGETQYF.

In this sample, this clone turned up once. The rearrangement joins TRBV5-6 to TRBJ1-3; D is uncertain. V lost 1 base and J lost 7, with 3 bases in between. CDR1 and CDR2 from the germline V gene are SGHDT and YYEEEE. This CDR3 is built from 11 residues. The DNA for the CDR3 is TGTGCCAGCAGCTTGATGAACACCATATATTTT. Translation gives CASSLMNTIYF.

This chain links TRBV29-1 with TRBJ2-7, with D possibly TRBD1 on 6 matching bases. Between the trimmed V and J ends, which lost 4 bases and 6 bases, there was a span of 13 bases. The CDR3 runs to 12 residues. Per germline, CDR1 SQVTM and CDR2 ANQGSEA. CDR3 sequence (DNA): TGCAGCGTTGTAATCACAGGGCCCGAGCAGTACTTC. This gives the protein CSVVITGPEQYF.

The chain uses TRBV4-2 and TRBJ2-1, with D perhaps being TRBD1 or TRBD2 (5 bases each). V lost 4 bases, J lost 8 bases, and 24 bases lay in between. This CDR3 region has 17 residues. Germline V gene lookup returns CDR1 LGHNA and CDR2 YNFKEQ. The CDR3 is CASSPFVGGELGDEQFF. CDR3 DNA: TGTGCCAGCAGCCCCTTTGTTGGGGGAGAGCTGGGGGATGAGCAGTTCTTC.